This TCR beta chain was sequenced for a study of blood T cell repertoires in COVID-19. The table came from immunoSEQ multiplex PCR; TCRdb's copy has only in-frame clones and leaves some out. The sample yields around 91,000 clones, about four fifths seen once. The sequence came from an elderly woman with active or convalescent COVID-19. Sequencing used peripheral blood.

The CDR3, as DNA: TGTGCCAGCAGTGTCAGTAACTCTGGGGCCAACGTCCTGACTTTC. It encodes CASSVSNSGANVLTF. The chain recombines TRBV2 with TRBJ2-6, with D hard to call. Trimming removed 4 bases at V and 0 bases at J, with 7 bases between. This CDR3 spans 15 amino acids. The germline V gene has CDR1 SNHLY and CDR2 FYNNEI.